Below are 25 T cell receptor beta chains sequenced from a single sample in a study of cytomegalovirus exposure and HLA in healthy donors. The table came from immunoSEQ multiplex PCR; TCRdb's copy has only in-frame clones and leaves some out. The table shows 150,000 to 200,000 clones, with about 90% occurring only once. The sequenced material came from PBMCs. Every receptor here comes from a woman between 18 and 29 years old in good health and CMV-seropositive.

This chain connects TRBV2 to TRBJ2-1; 9 positions agree with TRBD1. The CDR3 loop spans 14 amino acids. V shed 6 bases, J shed 8 bases, and the junction held 8 bases outside the gene matches. Germline CDR1 and CDR2: SNHLY and FYNNEI. Here the CDR3 reads CASRQGTGLHEQFF. The CDR3 DNA reads TGTGCCAGCAGGCAGGGGACAGGGCTACATGAGCAGTTCTTC.

The chain is built from TRBV7-3 and TRBJ1-2, with D maybe TRBD1 (5 bases). CDR3 length: 14 amino acids. Germline lookup yields CDR1 SGHTA and CDR2 FQGTGA. Deletions cut 5 bases from V and 8 bases from J, with 18 bases between. CDR3 sequence reads: CASSPGAGGEGYTF. In DNA form, the CDR3 reads TGTGCCAGCAGCCCTGGGGCGGGGGGAGAAGGCTACACCTTC.

Here the CDR3 reads CASSPRTGEAGELFF. The CDR3 DNA reads as TGTGCCAGCAGCCCCAGGACAGGGGAGGCCGGGGAGCTGTTTTTT. The gene calls are TRBV4-2 and TRBJ2-2; 9 bases line up with TRBD1. Trimming cost V 4 bases and J 6 bases; bases outside gene matches: 6. The CDR3 extends over 15 amino acids. The V gene's germline CDR1 is LGHNA and CDR2 YNFKEQ.

The chain couples TRBV5-1 to TRBJ2-5; 7 bases fit TRBD2. Trimming cost V 1 base and J 3 bases; bases outside gene matches: 6. The length of the CDR3 is 15 residues. The germline gives CDR1 SGHRS, CDR2 YFSETQ. This CDR3 is CASSLNPSGEETQYF. The DNA for the CDR3 is TGCGCCAGCAGCTTGAATCCCAGCGGGGAAGAGACCCAGTACTTC.

This clone was counted once. The J gene is TRBJ2-3, the V gene TRBV5-1, with unresolved D. The germline V gene has CDR1 SGHRS and CDR2 YFSETQ. V shed 7 bases and J shed 0 bases, with 12 bases lying between them. The CDR3 is 14 residues long. As DNA, the CDR3 is TGCGCCAGCCGAGATCTAACTAGCACAGATACGCAGTATTTT. It yields the protein CASRDLTSTDTQYF.

The chain joins TRBV4-3 to TRBJ2-7; D gene unclear. V dropped 2 bases and J dropped 3 bases, with 8 bases sitting between them. Germline assignment: CDR1 LGHNA and CDR2 YSLEER. This CDR3 region has 13 residues. Here the CDR3 DNA reads TGCGCCAGCAGCCAAACCAGATACTACGAGCAGTACTTC. This codes for CASSQTRYYEQYF.

The V gene is TRBV15, the J gene TRBJ2-2; weak D call: TRBD2 (6 bases). The V end was cut by 5 bases, the J end by 6 bases, with 10 bases between. CDR3 length: 13 amino acids. Germline V gives CDR1 LNHNV, CDR2 YYDKDF (reference sequence). The CDR3 sequence: CATSSRLAGELFF. The CDR3 bases are TGTGCCACCAGCTCCCGACTAGCCGGGGAGCTGTTTTTT.

This chain connects TRBV7-2 to TRBJ1-4, with 8 positions matching TRBD1. Germline V gene lookup returns CDR1 SGHTA and CDR2 FQGNSA. After removal of 5 bases from V and 2 bases from J, the junction contained 10 bases not matched to a gene. The CDR3 runs 17 residues. This chain's CDR3 is CASSLGQGRLTNEKLFF. The DNA of the CDR3 is TGTGCCAGCAGCCTTGGACAGGGCAGATTGACTAATGAAAAACTGTTTTTT.

This rearrangement joins TRBV30 to TRBJ2-5, with TRBD1 matching over 9 bases. Losses at the gene ends were 2 bases for V and 4 bases for J; bases not matched to a gene: 5. CDR1 and CDR2 from the germline V gene are GTSNPN and SVGIG (reference sequence). This CDR3 is 14 amino acids long. Written as DNA, the CDR3 is TGTGCCTGGAGTATTCCGGACAGGGGAGAGACCCAGTACTTC. It translates to CAWSIPDRGETQYF. The full variable domain, its missing parts supplied by reference TRBV30 and TRBJ2-5, is SQTIHQWPATLVQPVGSPLSLECTVEGTSNPNLYWYRQAAGRGLQLLFYSVGIGQISSEVPQNLSASRPQDRQFILSSKKLLLSDSGFYLCAWSIPDRGETQYFGPGTRLLVL.

This chain links TRBV19 with TRBJ2-2; perhaps TRBD1 as D (6 bases). Germline CDR1 is LNHDA and CDR2 is SQIVND (reference sequence). V lost 6 bases and J 1 base, leaving 9 bases between the germline ends. This CDR3 spans 14 amino acids. The CDR3 loop reads CASRKTGNTGELFF. CDR3 bases: TGTGCCAGTAGAAAGACAGGGAACACCGGGGAGCTGTTTTTT.

V and J are TRBV11-2 and TRBJ2-1; TRBD1 is a possible D gene (5 bases). The V gene's germline CDR1 is SGHAT and CDR2 FQNNGV. This CDR3 contains 17 residues. V shed 5 bases and J shed 2 bases, with 19 bases lying between them. This CDR3 reads CASSPRPPGIAYNEQFF. The CDR3, as DNA: TGTGCCAGCAGCCCCAGACCCCCAGGGATTGCCTACAATGAGCAGTTCTTC.

V gene TRBV15 combines with J gene TRBJ2-1, with D tentatively TRBD2 (6 bases). V lost 7 bases, J lost 4 bases, and 14 bases lay in between. In germline, CDR1 is LNHNV, CDR2 YYDKDF (reference sequence). The CDR3 has 14 residues. The CDR3 sequence is CATKEGLGYNEQFF. The CDR3 region has the DNA TGTGCCACCAAGGAGGGTCTTGGGTACAATGAGCAGTTCTTC.

V usage is TRBV11-3 and J usage is TRBJ2-1, with TRBD2 as a possible D gene (6 bases). This CDR3 spans 15 amino acids. The germline gives CDR1 SGHNT, CDR2 YENEEA. V gave up 5 bases and J gave up 0 bases, with 11 bases separating them. CDR3: CASSPRSGSYNEQFF. CDR3 DNA: TGTGCCAGCAGCCCCCGTAGCGGCTCCTACAATGAGCAGTTCTTC.

V usage is TRBV4-2 and J usage is TRBJ2-3, with 9 bases lining up with TRBD2. Germline trimming cut 0 bases from V and 0 bases from J; bases unmatched to any gene: 16. The CDR3 consists of 21 residues. Germline CDR1 reads LGHNA; CDR2 reads YNFKEQ. The CDR3 loop is CASSQDSEAGGSVLSTDTQYF. Written as DNA, the CDR3 is TGTGCCAGCAGCCAAGATAGTGAAGCGGGGGGCTCGGTTTTGAGCACAGATACGCAGTATTTT.

The rearrangement links TRBV4-1 to TRBJ2-7, with TRBD1 matching 12 bases. Losses at the gene ends were 4 bases for V and 4 bases for J; bases not matched to a gene: 5. Per germline, CDR1 MGHRA and CDR2 YSYEKL. The CDR3 sequence is 15 residues long. CDR3 residues: CASSPGDRGPYEQYF. Here the CDR3 DNA reads TGCGCCAGCAGCCCGGGGGACAGGGGGCCATACGAGCAGTACTTC.

The table lists this clone with a count of one. The chain couples TRBV9 to TRBJ2-7; 7 bases are shared with TRBD1. The CDR3 is made up of 15 amino acids. CDR1 is SGDLS, CDR2 YYNGEE, per germline. V lost 0 bases and J lost 3; bases outside the gene matches: 6. CDR3 bases: TGTGCCAGCAGCGTAGGGGGGACAGACCTCTACGAGCAGTACTTC. Protein sequence: CASSVGGTDLYEQYF.

V gene TRBV6-5 combines with J gene TRBJ2-5; a possible D gene is TRBD2 (6 bases). The germline V and J ends were trimmed by 0 bases and 2 bases, with 13 bases remaining between them. This CDR3 contains 16 residues. Germline values: CDR1 MNHEY, CDR2 SVGAGI. The CDR3 region is CASSYSASRGQETQYF. CDR3 bases: TGTGCCAGCAGTTACTCGGCTAGCCGGGGGCAAGAGACCCAGTACTTC.

The chain carries TRBV4-3 and TRBJ2-5; 8 nucleotides line up with TRBD2. CDR1 is LGHNA, CDR2 YSLEER, per germline. The CDR3 is 14 amino acids. V dropped 8 bases and J dropped 5; count of bases not matched to a gene: 10. The CDR3 loop reads CASAPGGARETQYF. CDR3 DNA: TGCGCCAGCGCGCCGGGAGGGGCGCGGGAGACCCAGTACTTC.

The V gene is TRBV5-1, the J gene TRBJ2-7; D uncertain. The V end lost 2 bases, the J end lost 0 bases, and 12 bases lay between the germline ends. Looked up from germline, CDR1 is SGHRS and CDR2 is YFSETQ. The CDR3 spans 15 residues. CDR3 sequence reads: CASSLTEPSSYEQYF. For the CDR3, the DNA is TGCGCCAGCAGCTTAACGGAACCTAGCTCCTACGAGCAGTACTTC. Together with reference TRBV5-1 and TRBJ2-7, the CDR3 gives the full variable domain: KAGVTQTPRYLIKTRGQQVTLSCSPISGHRSVSWYQQTPGQGLQFLFEYFSETQRNKGNFPGRFSGRQFSNSRSEMNVSTLELGDSALYLCASSLTEPSSYEQYFGPGTRLTVT.

The J gene is TRBJ2-7, the V gene TRBV7-2; D perhaps matches TRBD1 (6 bases). The CDR3 sequence is 13 residues long. Germline values: CDR1 SGHTA, CDR2 FQGNSA. V was cut by 0 bases and J by 3 bases, with 6 bases left in between. As DNA, the CDR3 is TGTGCCAGCAGCTTAGCCAGGGGCTACGAGCAGTACTTC. Protein product: CASSLARGYEQYF.

The sample holds one count of this clone. The V gene is TRBV11-3, the J gene TRBJ2-2; TRBD2 might be the D (6 bases). Deletions cut 0 bases from V and 0 bases from J, with 11 bases between. Per the germline V gene, CDR1 is SGHNT and CDR2 is YENEEA. The CDR3 covers 17 residues. CDR3 protein: CASSLDLGGANTGELFF. In DNA, the CDR3 is TGTGCCAGCAGCTTAGATCTCGGCGGGGCGAACACCGGGGAGCTGTTTTTT.

V and J are TRBV4-2 and TRBJ2-5; TRBD2 matches at 11 bases. Germline V lookup: CDR1 LGHNA, CDR2 YNFKEQ. The CDR3 is made up of 16 amino acids. Trimming at V came to 1 base and at J to 0 bases, leaving 1 base not matched to a gene. CDR3 DNA: TGTGCCAGCAGCCAAGGACTAGCGGGGTACCAAGAGACCCAGTACTTC. Encoded protein: CASSQGLAGYQETQYF.

The count of this clone is one. The chain joins TRBV29-1 to TRBJ2-2; 9 nucleotides align to TRBD2. The CDR3 contains 14 residues. Germline assignment: CDR1 SQVTM and CDR2 ANQGSEA. The V segment lost 4 bases and the J segment 6 bases; nucleotides outside the gene matches: 6. The CDR3 loop is CSVVVRGGPGELFF. The CDR3 coding sequence is TGCAGCGTTGTTGTGCGGGGGGGCCCCGGGGAGCTGTTTTTT.

The CDR3 sequence is CASSYRDTYYEQYF. CDR3 in DNA: TGTGCCAGCAGTTACCGGGACACCTATTACGAGCAGTACTTC. The chain recombines TRBV6-5 with TRBJ2-7; tentatively, D is TRBD1 (6 bases). Trimming took 2 bases from V and 4 from J, leaving 12 bases between them. CDR1 and CDR2 from the germline V gene are MNHEY and SVGAGI. The CDR3 loop spans 14 amino acids.

V gene TRBV28 combines with J gene TRBJ2-7; D ambiguous. V dropped 6 bases and J dropped 3 bases, with 9 bases sitting between them. The V gene's germline CDR1 is MDHEN and CDR2 SYDVKM. The length of the CDR3 is 12 residues. CDR3 loop: CASRPTLYEQYF. Here the CDR3 DNA reads TGTGCCAGCAGACCGACACTCTACGAGCAGTACTTC.